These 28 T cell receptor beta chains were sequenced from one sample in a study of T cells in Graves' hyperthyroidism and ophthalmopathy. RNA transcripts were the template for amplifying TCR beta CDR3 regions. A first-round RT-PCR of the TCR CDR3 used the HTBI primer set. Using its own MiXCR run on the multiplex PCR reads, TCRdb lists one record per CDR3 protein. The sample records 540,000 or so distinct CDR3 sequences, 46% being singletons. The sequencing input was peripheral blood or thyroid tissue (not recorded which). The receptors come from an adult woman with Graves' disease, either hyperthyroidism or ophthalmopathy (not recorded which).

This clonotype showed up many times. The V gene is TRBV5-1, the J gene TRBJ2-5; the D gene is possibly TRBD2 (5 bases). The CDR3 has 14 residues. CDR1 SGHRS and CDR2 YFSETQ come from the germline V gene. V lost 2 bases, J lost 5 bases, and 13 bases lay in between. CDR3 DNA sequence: TGCGCCAGCAGCTTACCAGGAGGCGGGGAGACCCAGTACTTC. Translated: CASSLPGGGETQYF.

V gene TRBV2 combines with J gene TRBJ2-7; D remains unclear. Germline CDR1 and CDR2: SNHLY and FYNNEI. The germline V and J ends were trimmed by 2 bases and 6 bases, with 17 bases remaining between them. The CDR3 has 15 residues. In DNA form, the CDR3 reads TGTGCCAGCAGTGAACGGCCCGCCCGAGTGGGCGAGCAGTACTTC. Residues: CASSERPARVGEQYF. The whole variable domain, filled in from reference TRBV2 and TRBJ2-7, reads EPEVTQTPSHQVTQMGQEVILRCVPISNHLYFYWYRQILGQKVEFLVSFYNNEISEKSEIFDDQFSVERPDGSNFTLKIRSTKLEDSAMYFCASSERPARVGEQYFGPGTRLTVT.

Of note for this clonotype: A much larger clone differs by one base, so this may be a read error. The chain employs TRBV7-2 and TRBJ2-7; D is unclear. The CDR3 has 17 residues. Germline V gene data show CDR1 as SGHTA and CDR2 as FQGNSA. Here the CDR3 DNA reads TGTGCCAGCAGCTTAGGGAGAGCGCCTACGCACTCCTACGGGCAGTACTTC. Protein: CASSLGRAPTHSYGQYF.

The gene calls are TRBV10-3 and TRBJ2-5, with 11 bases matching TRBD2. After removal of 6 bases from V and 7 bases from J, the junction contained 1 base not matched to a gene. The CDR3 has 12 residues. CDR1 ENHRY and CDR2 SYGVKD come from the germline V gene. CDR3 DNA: TGTGCCATCAGAGGACTAGCGGGGACCCAGTACTTC. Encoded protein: CAIRGLAGTQYF.

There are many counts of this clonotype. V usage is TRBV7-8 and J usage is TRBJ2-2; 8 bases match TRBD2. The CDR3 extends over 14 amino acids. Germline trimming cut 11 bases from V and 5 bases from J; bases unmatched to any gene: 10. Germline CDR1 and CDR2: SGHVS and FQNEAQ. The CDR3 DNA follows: TGTGCCTCCCGAGCGGGAGTTTTTACCGGGGAGCTGTTTTTT. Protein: CASRAGVFTGELFF.

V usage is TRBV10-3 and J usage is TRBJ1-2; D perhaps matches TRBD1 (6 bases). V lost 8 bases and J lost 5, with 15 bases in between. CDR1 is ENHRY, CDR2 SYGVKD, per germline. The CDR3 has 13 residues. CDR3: CAIGEGVGYGYTF. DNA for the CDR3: TGTGCCATCGGCGAGGGGGTTGGTTATGGCTACACCTTC.

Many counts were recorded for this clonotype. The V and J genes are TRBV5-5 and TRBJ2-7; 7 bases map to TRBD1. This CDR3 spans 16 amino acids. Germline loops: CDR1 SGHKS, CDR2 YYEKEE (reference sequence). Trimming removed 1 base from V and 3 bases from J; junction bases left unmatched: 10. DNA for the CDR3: TGTGCCAGCAGCTTGCGGGGACAGTCCCACGACTACGAGCAGTACTTC. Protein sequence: CASSLRGQSHDYEQYF. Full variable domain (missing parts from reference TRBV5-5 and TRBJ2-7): DAGVTQSPTHLIKTRGQQVTLRCSPISGHKSVSWYQQVLGQGPQFIFQYYEKEERGRGNFPDRFSARQFPNYSSELNVNALLLGDSALYLCASSLRGQSHDYEQYFGPGTRLTVT.

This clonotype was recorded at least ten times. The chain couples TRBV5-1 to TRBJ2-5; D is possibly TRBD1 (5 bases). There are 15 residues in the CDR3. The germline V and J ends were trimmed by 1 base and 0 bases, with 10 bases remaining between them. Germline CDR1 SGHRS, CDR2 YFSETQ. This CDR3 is CASSLSQGNQETQYF. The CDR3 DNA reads TGCGCCAGCAGCTTGTCCCAGGGAAACCAAGAGACCCAGTACTTC.

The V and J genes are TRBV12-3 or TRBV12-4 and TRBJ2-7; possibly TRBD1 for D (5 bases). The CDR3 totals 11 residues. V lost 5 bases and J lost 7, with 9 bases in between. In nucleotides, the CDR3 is TGTGCCAGCAGTGAAGGGGTTGAGCAGTACTTC. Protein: CASSEGVEQYF.

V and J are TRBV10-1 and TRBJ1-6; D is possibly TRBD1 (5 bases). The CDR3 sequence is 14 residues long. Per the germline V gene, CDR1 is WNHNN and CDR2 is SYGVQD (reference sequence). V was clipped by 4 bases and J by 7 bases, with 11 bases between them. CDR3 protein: CASSGGVPNSPLHF. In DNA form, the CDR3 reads TGCGCCAGCAGTGGAGGGGTTCCGAATTCACCCCTCCACTTT.

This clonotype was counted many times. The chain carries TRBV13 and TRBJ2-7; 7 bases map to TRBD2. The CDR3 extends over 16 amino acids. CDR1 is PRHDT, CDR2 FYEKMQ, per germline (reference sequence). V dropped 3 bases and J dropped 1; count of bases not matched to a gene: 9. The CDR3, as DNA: TGTGCCAGCAGCTTGGGTCACGGGAGGTCTTCCTACGAGCAGTACTTC. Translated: CASSLGHGRSSYEQYF.

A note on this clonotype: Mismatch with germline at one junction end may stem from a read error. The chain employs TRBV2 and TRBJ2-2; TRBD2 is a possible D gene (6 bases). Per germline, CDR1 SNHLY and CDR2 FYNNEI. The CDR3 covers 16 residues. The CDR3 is CASPGRPGDNTGELFF. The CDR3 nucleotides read TGTGCCAGCCCTGGGAGGCCGGGGGATAACACTGGGGAGCTGTTTTTT.

The CDR3 here is CASSLRAGGSTNEKLFF. CDR3 sequence (DNA): TGCGCCAGCAGCTTAAGAGCGGGAGGGTCAACTAATGAAAAACTGTTTTTT. This rearrangement joins TRBV5-1 to TRBJ1-4; D gene unclear. Germline CDR1 and CDR2: SGHRS and YFSETQ. The CDR3 loop spans 17 amino acids. V lost 2 bases and J 0 bases, leaving 14 bases between the germline ends.

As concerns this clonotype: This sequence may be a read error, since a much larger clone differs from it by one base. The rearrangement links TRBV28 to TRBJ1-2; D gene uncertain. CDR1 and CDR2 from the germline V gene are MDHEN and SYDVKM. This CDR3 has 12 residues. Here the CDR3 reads CASRLGEYDYTF. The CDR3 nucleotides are TGTGCCAGCAGACTGGGAGAGTATGACTACACCTTC.

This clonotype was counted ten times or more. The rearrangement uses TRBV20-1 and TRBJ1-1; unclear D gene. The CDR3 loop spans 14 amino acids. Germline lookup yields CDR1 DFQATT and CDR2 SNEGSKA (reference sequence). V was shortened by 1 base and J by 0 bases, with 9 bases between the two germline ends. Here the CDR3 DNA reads TGCAGTGCTAGAGGGGTCCCCCTGAACACTGAAGCTTTCTTT. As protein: CSARGVPLNTEAFF.

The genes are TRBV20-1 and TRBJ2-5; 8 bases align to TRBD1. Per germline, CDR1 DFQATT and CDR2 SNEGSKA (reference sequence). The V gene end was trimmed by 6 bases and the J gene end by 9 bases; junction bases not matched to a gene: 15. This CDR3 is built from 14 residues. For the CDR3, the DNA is TGCAGTGCCGTGACAGGGGCCCACAATCAGCCCCAGTACTTC. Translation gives CSAVTGAHNQPQYF.

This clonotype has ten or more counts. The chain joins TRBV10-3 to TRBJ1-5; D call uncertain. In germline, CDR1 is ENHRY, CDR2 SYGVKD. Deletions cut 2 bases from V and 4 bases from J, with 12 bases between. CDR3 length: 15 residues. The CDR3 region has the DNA TGTGCCATCAGTGAGGAGCCGGGCTTAAATCAGCCCCAGCATTTT. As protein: CAISEEPGLNQPQHF.

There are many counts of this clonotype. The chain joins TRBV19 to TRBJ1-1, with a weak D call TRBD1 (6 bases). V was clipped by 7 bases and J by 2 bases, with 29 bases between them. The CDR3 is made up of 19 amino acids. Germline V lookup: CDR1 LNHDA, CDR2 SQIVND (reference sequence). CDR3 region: CASTSSSFPDSNENTEAFF. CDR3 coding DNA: TGTGCCAGTACGTCCTCTTCATTCCCGGACAGCAATGAAAACACTGAAGCTTTCTTT.

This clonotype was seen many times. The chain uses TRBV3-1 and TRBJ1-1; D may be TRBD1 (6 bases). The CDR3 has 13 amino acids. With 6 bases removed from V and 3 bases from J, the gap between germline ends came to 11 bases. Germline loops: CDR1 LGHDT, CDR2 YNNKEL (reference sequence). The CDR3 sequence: CASRARGYTEAFF. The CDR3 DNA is TGTGCCAGCAGGGCCAGGGGTTACACTGAAGCTTTCTTT. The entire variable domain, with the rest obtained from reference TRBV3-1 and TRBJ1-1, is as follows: DTAVSQTPKYLVTQMGNDKSIKCEQNLGHDTMYWYKQDSKKFLKIMFSYNNKELIINETVPNRFSPKSPDKAHLNLHINSLELGDSAVYFCASRARGYTEAFFGQGTRLTVV.

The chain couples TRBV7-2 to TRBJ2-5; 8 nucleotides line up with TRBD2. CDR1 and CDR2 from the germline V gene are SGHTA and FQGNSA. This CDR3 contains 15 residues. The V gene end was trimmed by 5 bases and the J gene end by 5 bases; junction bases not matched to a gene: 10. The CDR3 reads CASSVVGAGVETQYF. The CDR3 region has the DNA TGTGCCAGCAGCGTAGTGGGAGCGGGAGTGGAGACCCAGTACTTC.

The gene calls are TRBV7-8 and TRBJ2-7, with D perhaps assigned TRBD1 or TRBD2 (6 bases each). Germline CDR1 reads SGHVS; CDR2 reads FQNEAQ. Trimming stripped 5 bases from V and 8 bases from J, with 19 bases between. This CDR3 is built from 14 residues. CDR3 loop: CASSLQGTQPQQYF. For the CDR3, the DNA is TGTGCCAGCAGCCTCCAGGGGACTCAGCCCCAGCAGTACTTC.

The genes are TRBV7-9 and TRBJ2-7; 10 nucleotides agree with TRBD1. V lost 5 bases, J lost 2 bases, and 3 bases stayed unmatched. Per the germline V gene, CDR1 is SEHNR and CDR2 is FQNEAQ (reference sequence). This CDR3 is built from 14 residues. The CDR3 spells CASSGTGAPYEQYF. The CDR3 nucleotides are TGTGCCAGCAGCGGGACAGGGGCCCCCTACGAGCAGTACTTC.

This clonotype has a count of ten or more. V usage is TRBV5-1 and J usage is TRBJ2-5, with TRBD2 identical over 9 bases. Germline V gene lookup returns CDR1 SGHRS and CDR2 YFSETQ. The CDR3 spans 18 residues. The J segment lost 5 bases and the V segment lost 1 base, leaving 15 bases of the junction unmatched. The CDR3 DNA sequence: TGCGCCAGCAGCTTGAGGTTTTCTAGCGGGGCAAAGAGGGAGACCCAGTACTTC. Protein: CASSLRFSSGAKRETQYF.

CDR3 nucleotides: TGTGCCAGCAGCTTGGGTTTTCTGAACACTGAAGCTTTCTTT. The encoded protein is CASSLGFLNTEAFF. The rearrangement links TRBV2 to TRBJ1-1; no firm D call. CDR3 length: 14 amino acids. V lost 6 bases, J lost 0 bases, and 11 bases lay in between. CDR1 SNHLY and CDR2 FYNNEI come from the germline V gene. The whole variable domain, remainder taken from reference TRBV2 and TRBJ1-1, is EPEVTQTPSHQVTQMGQEVILRCVPISNHLYFYWYRQILGQKVEFLVSFYNNEISEKSEIFDDQFSVERPDGSNFTLKIRSTKLEDSAMYFCASSLGFLNTEAFFGQGTRLTVV.

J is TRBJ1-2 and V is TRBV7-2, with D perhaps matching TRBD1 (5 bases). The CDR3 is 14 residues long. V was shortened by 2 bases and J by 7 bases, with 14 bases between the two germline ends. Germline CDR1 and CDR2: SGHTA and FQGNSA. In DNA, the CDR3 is TGTGCCAGCAGCTTAACCGGGACGGCGGGTGGCTACACCTTC. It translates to CASSLTGTAGGYTF.

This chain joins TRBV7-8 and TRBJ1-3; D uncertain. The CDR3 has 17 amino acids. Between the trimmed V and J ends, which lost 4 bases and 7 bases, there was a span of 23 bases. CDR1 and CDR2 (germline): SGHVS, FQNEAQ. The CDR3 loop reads CASSSRGSPGNENTIYF. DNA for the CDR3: TGTGCCAGCAGCTCACGAGGGTCGCCCGGAAACGAGAACACCATATATTTT.

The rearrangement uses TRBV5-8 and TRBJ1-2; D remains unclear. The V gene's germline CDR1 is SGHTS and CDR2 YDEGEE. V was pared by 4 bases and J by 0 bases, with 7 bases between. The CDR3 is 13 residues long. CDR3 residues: CASSARSNYGYTF. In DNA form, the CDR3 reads TGTGCCAGCAGCGCCCGATCTAACTATGGCTACACCTTC.

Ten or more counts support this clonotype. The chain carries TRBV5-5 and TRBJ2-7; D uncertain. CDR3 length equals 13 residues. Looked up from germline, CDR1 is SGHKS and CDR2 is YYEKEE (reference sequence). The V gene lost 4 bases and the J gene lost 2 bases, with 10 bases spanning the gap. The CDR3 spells CASSPTGAYEQYF. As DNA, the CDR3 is TGTGCCAGCAGCCCAACGGGTGCCTACGAGCAGTACTTC.